The clone carrying this T cell receptor beta chain turned up a few times. Measured with immunoSEQ multiplex PCR; TCRdb has only the in-frame clones, and not every one. The sample has under 85,000 clones; over 70% are singletons. The entry originates in a study of blood T cell repertoires in COVID-19. Overall study: There were acute and convalescent COVID-19 samples, and they came from the United States, Italy and Spain.

This CDR3 spans 13 amino acids. Germline V CDR1 and CDR2: SGHNT, YYREEE (reference sequence). V was clipped by 3 bases and J by 5 bases, with 12 bases between them. Source material: peripheral blood. This clonotype was sampled from a human donor in a cohort sampled during active COVID-19. The chain joins TRBV5-4 to TRBJ2-7; a possible D gene is TRBD1 (5 bases). CDR3 nucleotides: TGTGCCAGCAGCTGGCAGGGTACTCACGAGCAGTACTTC. Encoded protein: CASSWQGTHEQYF.